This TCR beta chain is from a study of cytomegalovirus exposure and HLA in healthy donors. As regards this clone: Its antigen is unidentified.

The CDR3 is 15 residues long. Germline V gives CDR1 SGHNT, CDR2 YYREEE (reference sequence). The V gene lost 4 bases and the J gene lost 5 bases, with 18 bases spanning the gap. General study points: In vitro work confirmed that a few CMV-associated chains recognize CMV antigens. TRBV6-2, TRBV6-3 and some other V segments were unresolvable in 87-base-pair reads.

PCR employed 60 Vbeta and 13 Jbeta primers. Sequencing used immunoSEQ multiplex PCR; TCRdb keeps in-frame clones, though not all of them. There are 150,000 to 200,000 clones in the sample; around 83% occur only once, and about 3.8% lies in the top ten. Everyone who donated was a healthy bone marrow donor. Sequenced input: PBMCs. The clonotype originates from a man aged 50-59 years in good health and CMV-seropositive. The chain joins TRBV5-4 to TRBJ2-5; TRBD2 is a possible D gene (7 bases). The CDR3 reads CASSAPGGAGETQYF. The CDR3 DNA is TGTGCCAGCAGCGCCCCTGGGGGGGCCGGTGAGACCCAGTACTTC.